These 13 T cell receptor beta chains were all obtained from the same sample, sequenced in a study of blood T cells in healthy people across ages. Using a J-beta primer mix together with a sample-barcoded 5' primer, a second PCR was run for roughly 6 to 12 cycles. Via MiXCR, TCRdb re-called the 5' RACE reads, giving one row per CDR3 protein. This sample has approximately 1,700,000 distinct CDR3 sequences, with 39% found just once. The sample comprised blood. These TCRs come from a human donor in good health.

This clonotype came up a few times. This chain uses TRBV12-3 or TRBV12-4 with TRBJ2-1, with D tentatively TRBD2 (5 bases). Trimming shortened V by 1 base and J by 6 bases, and 10 bases separated the two germline ends. The CDR3 totals 14 residues. As DNA, the CDR3 is TGTGCCAGCAGTTTAGGGAGGACCCCCAATGAGCAGTTCTTC. Its protein is CASSLGRTPNEQFF.

The chain employs TRBV7-2 and TRBJ1-5; 7 positions agree with TRBD1. Germline CDR1 is SGHTA and CDR2 is FQGNSA. This CDR3 is built from 15 residues. Trimming at V came to 4 bases and at J to 8 bases, leaving 11 bases not matched to a gene. The chain's CDR3 is CASSSRTGVQEPQHF. In DNA form, the CDR3 reads TGTGCCAGCAGCTCCCGCACAGGGGTCCAGGAGCCCCAGCATTTT.

This clonotype was seen a few times. This sequence joins TRBV15 and TRBJ2-7; 7 positions agree with TRBD1. The CDR3 is 16 residues long. Unmatched junction bases numbered 17, after V lost 5 bases and J lost 7 bases. Germline V gene data show CDR1 as LNHNV and CDR2 as YYDKDF (reference sequence). For the CDR3, the DNA is TGTGCCACCAGCTCGGGGTCGGGGACAGCCGGTGGGGAGCAGTACTTC. Encoded protein: CATSSGSGTAGGEQYF.

Only a few counts were recorded for this clonotype. The V call is TRBV7-9, the J call TRBJ1-2; D unclear. Germline loops: CDR1 SEHNR, CDR2 FQNEAQ (reference sequence). V dropped 5 bases and J dropped 8 bases, with 15 bases sitting between them. The CDR3 is 13 residues long. Here the CDR3 reads CASSPPYGGGYTF. The CDR3 nucleotides read TGTGCCAGCAGCCCCCCTTACGGAGGGGGCTACACCTTC.

This sequence joins TRBV11-3 and TRBJ2-1, with 8 bases identical to TRBD1. The CDR3 is made up of 16 amino acids. V dropped 5 bases and J dropped 10; count of bases not matched to a gene: 16. Looked up from germline, CDR1 is SGHNT and CDR2 is YENEEA. In DNA, the CDR3 is TGTGCCAGCAGCCCACCTACGTATGGACAGGGTTGGGAGCAGTTCTTC. This gives the protein CASSPPTYGQGWEQFF.

In this sample, this clonotype turned up a few times. The chain links TRBV7-2 to TRBJ1-2; the D gene is possibly TRBD1 (5 bases). This CDR3 has 15 amino acids. Deletions cut 1 base from V and 4 bases from J, with 13 bases between. CDR1 and CDR2 (germline): SGHTA, FQGNSA. CDR3 protein: CASSLGQFAGYGYTF. In DNA form, the CDR3 reads TGTGCCAGCAGCTTAGGACAGTTCGCCGGCTATGGCTACACCTTC.

The genes are TRBV29-1 and TRBJ2-2; 8 bases are a match to TRBD1. CDR1 is SQVTM and CDR2 is ANQGSEA in the germline V gene. The V segment lost 6 bases and the J segment 5 bases; nucleotides outside the gene matches: 8. The CDR3 totals 14 residues. The CDR3 region is CSVEDRVETGELFF. CDR3 coding DNA: TGCAGCGTCGAGGACAGGGTTGAAACCGGGGAGCTGTTTTTT.

The V call is TRBV12-3 or TRBV12-4, the J call TRBJ2-7, with D maybe TRBD2 (6 bases). CDR3 length equals 14 residues. Trimming took 5 bases from V and 7 from J, leaving 18 bases between them. CDR3 DNA sequence: TGTGCCAGCAGTCCGGGCCTCCCCCGGGGGGAGCAGTACTTC. Translating gives CASSPGLPRGEQYF.

The chain has TRBV6-6 and TRBJ2-6; D not resolved. Germline lookup yields CDR1 MNHNY and CDR2 SVGAGI (reference sequence). Trimming removed 0 bases at V and 2 bases at J, with 8 bases between. The CDR3 runs 16 residues. CDR3 residues: CASSYSRTTGANVLTF. CDR3 nucleotide sequence: TGTGCCAGCAGTTACTCAAGGACCACTGGGGCCAACGTCCTGACTTTC.

The genes are TRBV15 and TRBJ2-1; D is possibly TRBD2 (5 bases). Matching the DNA end better, TRBJ2-7 makes the J call doubtful. The V gene's germline CDR1 is LNHNV and CDR2 YYDKDF (reference sequence). CDR3 length: 16 amino acids. The CDR3 DNA follows: TGTGCCACCAGCAGAGATATCGGAGCCGACTACAATGAGCAGTACTTC. Amino acids: CATSRDIGADYNEQYF.

The genes are TRBV20-1 and TRBJ2-5; 9 bases map to TRBD2. Losses at the gene ends were 4 bases for V and 1 base for J; bases not matched to a gene: 7. CDR3 size: 15 residues. Germline values: CDR1 DFQATT, CDR2 SNEGSKA (reference sequence). The CDR3 reads CSATIAGAFQETQYF. In DNA form, the CDR3 reads TGCAGTGCTACCATAGCGGGGGCCTTCCAAGAGACCCAGTACTTC.

The CDR3 here is CSVPFRLNEQFF. In DNA form, the CDR3 reads TGCAGCGTTCCGTTCCGCCTAAATGAGCAGTTCTTC. This chain uses TRBV29-1 with TRBJ2-1; D is unresolved. Trimming shortened V by 5 bases and J by 7 bases, and 12 bases separated the two germline ends. The germline gives CDR1 SQVTM, CDR2 ANQGSEA. The CDR3 consists of 12 residues.

The table lists this clonotype with a few counts. The chain links TRBV21-1 to TRBJ1-1. TRBV21-1 is an annotated pseudogene. The CDR3 covers 13 residues. Here the CDR3 reads CASSKVQNTEAFF. Written as DNA, the CDR3 is TGTGCCAGCAGCAAAGTGCAGAACACTGAAGCTTTCTTT.